A single TCR beta chain is shown here with its context. Its cognate antigen is unknown. The data belong to a study of blood T cells in healthy people across ages. Per sample, a minimum of 7 million PBMCs were isolated. PCR was performed a second time for roughly 7 to 11 cycles using a sample-barcoded 5' primer and a J-beta primer mix. TCRdb re-called the 5' RACE reads through MiXCR, storing one row per CDR3 protein. Of some 1.8 million distinct CDR3 sequences listed, more than 35% are singletons. Losses at the gene ends were 5 bases for V and 8 bases for J; bases not matched to a gene: 9. Germline V gene sequence: CDR1 LNHNV, CDR2 YYDKDF (reference sequence). CDR3 length: 15 amino acids. Study-level results: There were more naive CD4+ cells and higher diversity in long-lived donors than in aged donors. Donor CMV infection status was unknown, possibly confounding age-related changes in expanded clonotypes.

This chain joins TRBV15 and TRBJ2-1, with 10 bases fitting TRBD2. The sequenced sample consisted of blood. The receptor was isolated from a human donor in good health. CDR3: CATSSLSGGAYEQFF. In DNA, the CDR3 is TGTGCCACCAGCTCGTTGAGCGGGGGGGCGTATGAGCAGTTCTTC.